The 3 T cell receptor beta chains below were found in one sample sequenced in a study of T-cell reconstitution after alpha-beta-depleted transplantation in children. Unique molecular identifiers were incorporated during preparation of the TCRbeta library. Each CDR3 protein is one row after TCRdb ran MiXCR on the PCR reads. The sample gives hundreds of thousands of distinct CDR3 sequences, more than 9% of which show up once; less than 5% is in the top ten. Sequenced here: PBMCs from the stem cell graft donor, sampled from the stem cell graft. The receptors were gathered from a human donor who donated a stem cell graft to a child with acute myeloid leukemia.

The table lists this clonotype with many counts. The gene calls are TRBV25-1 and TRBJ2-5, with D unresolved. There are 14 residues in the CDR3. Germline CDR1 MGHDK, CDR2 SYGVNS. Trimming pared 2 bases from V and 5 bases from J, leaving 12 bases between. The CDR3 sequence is CASSEPGPGETQYF. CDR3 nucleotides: TGTGCCAGCAGTGAACCCGGGCCTGGGGAGACCCAGTACTTC.

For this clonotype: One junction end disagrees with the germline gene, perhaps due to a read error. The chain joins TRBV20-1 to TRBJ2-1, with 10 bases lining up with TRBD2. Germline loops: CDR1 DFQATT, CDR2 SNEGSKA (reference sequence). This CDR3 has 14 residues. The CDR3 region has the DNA TGCAGTGCTAGAGCTAGCGGGAGATACAATGAGCAGATCTTC. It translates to CSARASGRYNEQIF.

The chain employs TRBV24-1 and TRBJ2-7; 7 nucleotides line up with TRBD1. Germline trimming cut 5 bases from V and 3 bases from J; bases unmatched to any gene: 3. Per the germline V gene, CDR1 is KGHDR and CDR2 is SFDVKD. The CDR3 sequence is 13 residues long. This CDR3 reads CATSVSGGYEQYF. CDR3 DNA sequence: TGTGCCACCAGTGTCTCAGGGGGCTACGAGCAGTACTTC.